The sequence of this T cell receptor beta chain was determined in a study of T cells in Graves' hyperthyroidism and ophthalmopathy. Across the whole study: Peripheral blood sampling occurred at initial diagnosis, before any treatment. Study conclusions and caveats: The model made its ophthalmopathy prediction, and onset followed a median roughly six months later.

Exclusions: uncontrolled infection, other autoimmune disease, pregnancy, lactation. RNA transcripts served as the template for amplifying TCR beta CDR3 regions. TCR CDR3 underwent first-round RT-PCR with the HTBI primer set. MiXCR, run by TCRdb on the multiplex PCR reads, gives a single entry per CDR3 protein. The table includes approximately 370,000 distinct CDR3 sequences, about a sixth detected once. Notes on this clonotype: Its antigen is currently unknown.

V was pared by 0 bases and J by 7 bases, with 10 bases between. Germline CDR1 is DFQATT and CDR2 is SNEGSKA (reference sequence). This CDR3 has 12 residues. The sample taken for sequencing was blood. This chain uses TRBV20-1 with TRBJ2-7; either TRBD1 or TRBD2 may fit D (5 bases each). The TCR was taken from a woman aged 30 to 39 with Graves' hyperthyroidism that later progressed to Graves' ophthalmopathy. In DNA, the CDR3 is TGCAGTGCTAGAGATGAGGGGTGGGAGCAGTACTTC. It specifies CSARDEGWEQYF.